This T cell receptor beta chain was sequenced during a study of T cell repertoires in cytomegalovirus infection. Study context: An indication of both CMV infection and matching HLA type came from public TCR beta signatures.

TCRdb analysed the reads with MiXCR anew, one entry per CDR3 protein. The sample holds fewer than 300,000 distinct CDR3 sequences, under 30% seen once. The CDR3 length is 14 residues. Germline V gene lookup returns CDR1 SGHVS and CDR2 FNYEAQ. Trimming cost V 5 bases and J 6 bases, with 17 bases left between them. There are a few counts of this clonotype. Sequenced sample: PBMCs. This sequence was found in a human donor in good health (CMV status not recorded). Some clones in this sample may be carry-over from other donors' samples. The chain carries TRBV7-6 and TRBJ2-7; weak D call: TRBD1 (7 bases). CDR3 DNA sequence: TGTGCCAGCAGCCCGAGGGACAGACTAGGCGAGCAGTACTTC. Amino acids: CASSPRDRLGEQYF.